One and the same sample provided the 30 T cell receptor beta chains below, sequenced in a study of cytomegalovirus exposure and HLA in healthy donors. The assay was immunoSEQ multiplex PCR, and TCRdb's table has in-frame clones only and misses some. The repertoire holds tens of thousands of clones, 80% to 95% seen once, with around 3.3% in the top ten. Sample: PBMCs. The receptors were gathered from a woman aged 25 to 39 in good health and CMV-seronegative.

J is TRBJ2-4 and V is TRBV30; 8 bases are shared with TRBD1. Trimming cost V 7 bases and J 5 bases; bases outside gene matches: 4. The CDR3 loop spans 12 amino acids. CDR1 and CDR2 from the germline V gene are GTSNPN and SVGIG (reference sequence). CDR3 region: CAYADRENIQYF. CDR3 coding DNA: TGTGCCTACGCGGACAGGGAAAACATTCAGTACTTC.

V usage is TRBV30 and J usage is TRBJ1-6; 7 bases are a match to TRBD1. Trimming removed 1 base from V and 8 bases from J; junction bases left unmatched: 2. The CDR3 runs 13 residues. Germline loops: CDR1 GTSNPN, CDR2 SVGIG (reference sequence). CDR3 DNA sequence: TGTGCCTGGAGTGGACAGGGTGATTCACCCCTCCACTTT. Protein sequence: CAWSGQGDSPLHF. Full variable domain (outside the CDR3, taken from reference TRBV30 and TRBJ1-6): SQTIHQWPATLVQPVGSPLSLECTVEGTSNPNLYWYRQAAGRGLQLLFYSVGIGQISSEVPQNLSASRPQDRQFILSSKKLLLSDSGFYLCAWSGQGDSPLHFGNGTRLTVT.

This clone showed up just a few times. The chain couples TRBV9 to TRBJ1-4, with 8 bases matching TRBD1. CDR1 is SGDLS and CDR2 is YYNGEE in the germline V gene. CDR3 length: 15 amino acids. J lost 8 bases, V lost 0 bases, and 6 bases had no gene match. Here the CDR3 reads CASSVEGRGREKLFF. The DNA for the CDR3 is TGTGCCAGCAGCGTAGAGGGCAGGGGGCGCGAAAAACTGTTTTTT.

V gene TRBV7-8 combines with J gene TRBJ2-3; tentatively, D is TRBD2 (6 bases). Per germline, CDR1 SGHVS and CDR2 FQNEAQ. The CDR3 length is 14 residues. Trimming pared 4 bases from V and 4 bases from J, leaving 12 bases between. The CDR3 reads CASSSTGGADTQYF. In DNA, the CDR3 is TGTGCCAGCAGCTCGACCGGGGGTGCAGATACGCAGTATTTT.

This clone came up once. The chain couples TRBV18 to TRBJ1-4, with 10 bases that match TRBD1. CDR1 is KGHSH, CDR2 LQKENI, per germline. V was clipped by 8 bases and J by 6 bases; unmatched bases: 6. The CDR3 contains 14 residues. The CDR3 reads CASRTGTGDEKLFF. CDR3 DNA sequence: TGTGCCAGCAGAACCGGGACAGGGGATGAAAAACTGTTTTTT. The variable domain in full, with the rest retrieved from reference TRBV18 and TRBJ1-4, is NAGVMQNPRHLVRRRGQEARLRCSPMKGHSHVYWYRQLPEEGLKFMVYLQKENIIDESGMPKERFSAEFPKEGPSILRIQQVVRGDSAAYFCASRTGTGDEKLFFGSGTQLSVL.

V is TRBV18 and J is TRBJ1-2; possible D gene TRBD1, 5 bases. This CDR3 is built from 16 residues. Trimming removed 3 bases at V and 4 bases at J, with 18 bases between. In germline, CDR1 is KGHSH, CDR2 LQKENI. CDR3 residues: CASSPISGISGYGYTF. CDR3 nucleotides: TGTGCCAGCTCACCTATATCAGGGATTTCGGGCTATGGCTACACCTTC. The entire variable domain, with the rest obtained from reference TRBV18 and TRBJ1-2, is as follows: NAGVMQNPRHLVRRRGQEARLRCSPMKGHSHVYWYRQLPEEGLKFMVYLQKENIIDESGMPKERFSAEFPKEGPSILRIQQVVRGDSAAYFCASSPISGISGYGYTFGSGTRLTVV.

This chain links TRBV6-5 with TRBJ2-7, with unresolved D. This CDR3 comprises 14 residues. The V gene's germline CDR1 is MNHEY and CDR2 SVGAGI. Trimming stripped 0 bases from V and 6 bases from J, with 12 bases between. CDR3 protein: CASSYSPGSGEQYF. As DNA, the CDR3 is TGTGCCAGCAGTTACTCACCAGGCTCAGGCGAGCAGTACTTC.

The J gene is TRBJ1-2, the V gene TRBV7-2; a weak D match, TRBD1 (6 bases). The CDR3 spans 12 residues. CDR1 SGHTA and CDR2 FQGNSA come from the germline V gene. V was shortened by 8 bases and J by 3 bases, with 10 bases between the two germline ends. CDR3: CASSRGDYGYTF. CDR3 bases: TGTGCCAGCTCCAGGGGTGACTATGGCTACACCTTC.

The table lists this clone with a count of one. The chain combines TRBV4-3 with TRBJ2-1; TRBD2 might be the D (6 bases). There are 20 residues in the CDR3. The germline CDR1 and CDR2 sequences are LGHNA and YSLEER. With 0 bases removed from V and 0 bases from J, the gap between germline ends came to 21 bases. In nucleotides, the CDR3 is TGCGCCAGCAGCCAAGAACCGGGATATAGCGGCTATAGCTCCTACAATGAGCAGTTCTTC. This sequence encodes CASSQEPGYSGYSSYNEQFF.

This chain joins TRBV9 and TRBJ1-5; D not resolved. The length of the CDR3 is 15 residues. Per germline, CDR1 SGDLS and CDR2 YYNGEE. Trimming stripped 2 bases from V and 2 bases from J, with 11 bases between. CDR3 loop: CASSVVDTGNQPQHF. CDR3 sequence (DNA): TGTGCCAGCAGCGTCGTAGACACGGGCAATCAGCCCCAGCATTTT.

This sequence joins TRBV5-5 and TRBJ1-1, with a weak D call TRBD1 (6 bases). Trimming took 0 bases from V and 8 from J, leaving 17 bases between them. The CDR3 spans 15 residues. Germline loops: CDR1 SGHKS, CDR2 YYEKEE (reference sequence). CDR3 nucleotides: TGTGCCAGCAGCTTGGACAGGGCCAGATATATGGAAGCTTTCTTT. Translated: CASSLDRARYMEAFF.

The rearrangement joins TRBV7-2 to TRBJ1-1, with a possible D match to TRBD1 (5 bases). Trimming cost V 2 bases and J 1 base, with 11 bases left between them. The CDR3 consists of 15 residues. Germline V gives CDR1 SGHTA, CDR2 FQGNSA. The CDR3 DNA sequence: TGTGCCAGCAGCTTATACCAGGGAGGGAACACTGAAGCTTTCTTT. Translating gives CASSLYQGGNTEAFF.

The chain couples TRBV27 to TRBJ2-5; TRBD2 agrees at 7 bases. The CDR3 runs 14 residues. The germline gives CDR1 MNHEY, CDR2 SMNVEV (reference sequence). V dropped 3 bases and J dropped 3; count of bases not matched to a gene: 4. CDR3 nucleotide sequence: TGTGCCAGCAGTTTCCTGGGGGGGGAAGAGACCCAGTACTTC. It is translated as CASSFLGGEETQYF.

The chain combines TRBV4-1 with TRBJ2-7, with 7 bases aligning to TRBD2. V lost 0 bases to trimming and J lost 4 bases; unmatched junction nucleotides: 6. Germline assignment: CDR1 MGHRA and CDR2 YSYEKL. The CDR3 sequence is 15 residues long. The CDR3 loop is CASSQEVAGGYEQYF. For the CDR3, the DNA is TGCGCCAGCAGCCAAGAGGTAGCGGGTGGGTACGAGCAGTACTTC.

This sequence joins TRBV6-5 and TRBJ1-1; D ambiguous. Germline assignment: CDR1 MNHEY and CDR2 SVGAGI. Trimming cost V 5 bases and J 4 bases, with 14 bases left between them. The CDR3 spans 14 residues. CDR3 amino acids: CASSLTPYGTEAFF. As DNA, the CDR3 is TGTGCCAGCAGTCTGACACCTTATGGCACTGAAGCTTTCTTT.

This clone was seen just once. The V and J genes are TRBV15 and TRBJ1-3; D unclear. Germline lookup yields CDR1 LNHNV and CDR2 YYDKDF (reference sequence). The CDR3 is 15 residues long. V lost 0 bases and J 0 bases, leaving 6 bases between the germline ends. CDR3: CATSRDSHSGNTIYF. For the CDR3, the DNA is TGTGCCACCAGCAGAGATAGCCACTCTGGAAACACCATATATTTT.

The gene calls are TRBV2 and TRBJ1-1; possible D gene TRBD1, 5 bases. Trimming took off 1 base at V and 1 base at J, with 7 bases between the two ends. CDR3 size: 14 residues. CDR1 and CDR2 from the germline V gene are SNHLY and FYNNEI. CDR3: CASSEDGGNTEAFF. As DNA, the CDR3 is TGTGCCAGCAGTGAAGACGGGGGGAACACTGAAGCTTTCTTT.

The rearrangement joins TRBV19 to TRBJ2-6, with no clear D. V lost 3 bases and J lost 0, with 3 bases in between. Germline V lookup: CDR1 LNHDA, CDR2 SQIVND (reference sequence). The CDR3 spans 14 residues. The CDR3: CASSIGSGANVLTF. CDR3 bases: TGTGCCAGTAGTATCGGCTCTGGGGCCAACGTCCTGACTTTC. The variable domain in full, with the rest retrieved from reference TRBV19 and TRBJ2-6, is DGGITQSPKYLFRKEGQNVTLSCEQNLNHDAMYWYRQDPGQGLRLIYYSQIVNDFQKGDIAEGYSVSREKKESFPLTVTSAQKNPTAFYLCASSIGSGANVLTFGAGSRLTVL.

The chain combines TRBV9 with TRBJ2-2; TRBD2 might be the D (7 bases). Germline V CDR1 and CDR2: SGDLS, YYNGEE. The CDR3 length is 16 residues. Trimming pared 0 bases from V and 5 bases from J, leaving 14 bases between. CDR3 bases: TGTGCCAGCAGCGTAGTAGGGGGGGCGGGAACCGGGGAGCTGTTTTTT. This sequence encodes CASSVVGGAGTGELFF.

The chain couples TRBV7-9 to TRBJ2-3; TRBD2 agrees at 8 bases. V shed 2 bases, J shed 2 bases, and the junction held 6 bases outside the gene matches. Germline CDR1 and CDR2: SEHNR and FQNEAQ (reference sequence). This CDR3 has 16 amino acids. The CDR3: CASSLRVAGSTDTQYF. CDR3 nucleotides: TGTGCCAGCAGCTTACGGGTAGCGGGGTCCACAGATACGCAGTATTTT.

V usage is TRBV7-3 and J usage is TRBJ1-1; D is undetermined. The germline V gene encodes CDR1 SGHTA and CDR2 FQGTGA. V lost 0 bases, J lost 6 bases, and 5 bases lay in between. The CDR3 spans 12 residues. The CDR3 DNA reads as TGTGCCAGCAGCTTAACCGGGGCTGAAGCTTTCTTT. Its translation is CASSLTGAEAFF.

This clone was recorded once. The V and J genes are TRBV5-1 and TRBJ2-1, with 9 nucleotides matching TRBD1. CDR3 length: 17 residues. Per the germline V gene, CDR1 is SGHRS and CDR2 is YFSETQ. V dropped 0 bases and J dropped 0; count of bases not matched to a gene: 4. CDR3 residues: CASSLEGQGISYNEQFF. CDR3 sequence (DNA): TGCGCCAGCAGCTTGGAAGGACAGGGGATCTCCTACAATGAGCAGTTCTTC. The full variable domain, rest sourced from reference TRBV5-1 and TRBJ2-1, is KAGVTQTPRYLIKTRGQQVTLSCSPISGHRSVSWYQQTPGQGLQFLFEYFSETQRNKGNFPGRFSGRQFSNSRSEMNVSTLELGDSALYLCASSLEGQGISYNEQFFGPGTRLTVL.

The chain links TRBV10-3 to TRBJ1-1; TRBD1 might be the D (5 bases). Trimming removed 6 bases from V and 0 bases from J, with 11 bases in between. Per the germline V gene, CDR1 is ENHRY and CDR2 is SYGVKD. The CDR3 spans 14 residues. CDR3 region: CAISTTGVNTEAFF. The CDR3 DNA reads TGTGCCATCAGCACGACGGGGGTGAACACTGAAGCTTTCTTT.

This chain connects TRBV5-4 to TRBJ1-1, with 9 bases matching TRBD1. CDR1 is SGHNT, CDR2 YYREEE, per germline (reference sequence). This CDR3 comprises 15 residues. V shed 3 bases, J shed 5 bases, and the junction held 8 bases outside the gene matches. The CDR3 protein is CASSYGTGKGTEAFF. DNA of the CDR3: TGTGCCAGCAGCTACGGGACAGGGAAAGGAACTGAAGCTTTCTTT.

This clone was counted once. V and J are TRBV19 and TRBJ1-5; no definite D call. Germline CDR1 reads LNHDA; CDR2 reads SQIVND (reference sequence). Trimming removed 5 bases at V and 6 bases at J, with 8 bases between. The CDR3 covers 12 residues. As DNA, the CDR3 is TGTGCCAGTAGTCCCGGGTTTCAGCCCCAGCATTTT. Translated: CASSPGFQPQHF. Looking up the rest from reference TRBV19 and TRBJ1-5 gives the full variable domain: DGGITQSPKYLFRKEGQNVTLSCEQNLNHDAMYWYRQDPGQGLRLIYYSQIVNDFQKGDIAEGYSVSREKKESFPLTVTSAQKNPTAFYLCASSPGFQPQHFGDGTRLSIL.

J is TRBJ2-1 and V is TRBV18, with 8 bases identical to TRBD1. Germline CDR1 KGHSH, CDR2 LQKENI. Unmatched junction bases numbered 6, after V lost 2 bases and J lost 0 bases. The length of the CDR3 is 17 residues. CDR3 protein: CASSPRTGYNSYNEQFF. The CDR3, as DNA: TGTGCCAGCTCACCAAGGACAGGGTACAACTCCTACAATGAGCAGTTCTTC.

V is TRBV14 and J is TRBJ1-2; TRBD1 aligns across 7 bases. Germline V lookup: CDR1 SGHDN, CDR2 FVKESK. After removal of 4 bases from V and 6 bases from J, the junction contained 5 bases not matched to a gene. This CDR3 comprises 13 residues. The CDR3 coding sequence is TGTGCCAGCAGCCGAGACAGGGTAGATGGCTACACCTTC. This codes for CASSRDRVDGYTF.

The chain employs TRBV5-1 and TRBJ2-3; 8 nucleotides match TRBD1. In germline, CDR1 is SGHRS, CDR2 YFSETQ. After removal of 3 bases from V and 2 bases from J, the junction contained 5 bases not matched to a gene. The CDR3 is 15 amino acids. The CDR3 is CASSSRQGHTDTQYF. CDR3 nucleotide sequence: TGCGCCAGCAGCTCGCGACAGGGGCACACAGATACGCAGTATTTT.

The chain couples TRBV7-2 to TRBJ2-3; a possible D gene is TRBD1 (6 bases). Germline V CDR1 and CDR2: SGHTA, FQGNSA. The CDR3 runs to 15 residues. Trimming took 3 bases from V and 2 from J, leaving 12 bases between them. The CDR3 loop is CASSFRDTITDTQYF. In DNA, the CDR3 is TGTGCCAGCAGCTTCAGGGACACCATCACAGATACGCAGTATTTT.

The chain recombines TRBV19 with TRBJ2-1; 8 bases fit TRBD2. Germline V gene data show CDR1 as LNHDA and CDR2 as SQIVND (reference sequence). This CDR3 spans 15 amino acids. After removal of 8 bases from V and 3 bases from J, the junction contained 9 bases not matched to a gene. In DNA form, the CDR3 reads TGTGCCAGTGGTAATAGCGGGGCGAACTACAATGAGCAGTTCTTC. The encoded protein is CASGNSGANYNEQFF.